The 19 T cell receptor delta chains in this list originate from one sample, sequenced in a study of γδ T cells in repeated Plasmodium falciparum infection. Flow sorting of PBMC yielded separate Vgamma9/Vdelta2+ and Vdelta2-negative gammadelta T cell populations for bulk repertoire analysis. TCRdb called clones from the multiplex PCR reads again using CATT. The repertoire consists of over 55,000 delta-chain clones, with over 1.5% occurring once and the leading ten covering roughly 15%. Material for sequencing was gamma-delta T cells from blood. The origin of the receptors is a pool of human donors (malaria-infected and uninfected, not separated).

This clone has a handful of counts. The mismatch at residue 21 between this DNA's translation and the TCRdb protein of a much larger clone likely reflects a read error; the protein shown is translated from the DNA. V usage is TRDV1 and J usage is TRDJ1, with 9 bases matching TRDD3. The J gene is not listed in TCRdb, so it was assigned here from a DNA match to germline. This CDR3 has 24 amino acids. CDR1 TSWWSYY and CDR2 QGS come from the germline V gene. CDR3 sequence (DNA): TGTGCTCTTGGGGAACTACGTATGAATCCGTACTGGGGGAGACCCAACCGATACACCGATGAACTCATCTTT. Translation: CALGELRMNPYWGRPNRYTDELIF.

This clone was seen at least ten times. The TCRdb record carries a much larger clone's protein, which differs from this DNA's translation at residue 15; a read error is the likely cause, and the protein listed here is the DNA translation. This rearrangement joins TRDV1 to TRDJ1; 7 bases are shared with TRDD3. From germline, CDR1 is TSWWSYY and CDR2 QGS. This CDR3 is 21 amino acids long. After removal of 0 bases from V and 0 bases from J, the junction contained 19 bases not matched to a gene. Written as DNA, the CDR3 is TGTGCTCTTGGGGAACTAGGCCTTCACCTACTGGGGATCCTGCACACCGATAAACTCATCTTT. It encodes CALGELGLHLLGILHTDKLIF.

To note about this clone: Translating this DNA gives a protein that differs at residue 11 from the TCRdb one, which belongs to a much larger clone; a read error is likely, and the protein shown is this translation. The chain is built from TRDV3 and TRDJ1; 9 bases line up with TRDD3. Since TCRdb gives no J gene, matching the DNA to germline was used here to assign it. This CDR3 is 19 amino acids long. CDR1 and CDR2 (germline): TVYSNPD, GDNSRS (reference sequence). CDR3 coding DNA: TGTGCCCTTAGTGGGTACTGGGGGGATACCGCGCCCTACGCCGATAAACTCATCTTT. Amino acids: CALSGYWGDTAPYADKLIF.

Notes on this clone: Only one base separates this from a far larger clonotype, so it likely reflects a read error. Additional DNA sequences in this sample encode the identical CDR3. The V gene call is TRDV3, and the J gene call is absent; no check of the table's D call, TRDD3, against the DNA was made. Per the germline V gene, CDR1 is TVYSNPD and CDR2 is GDNSRS (reference sequence). The CDR3 is 23 residues long. The CDR3 is CAFKKVLGPQGDKYPRYTDKLIF. The CDR3 DNA follows: TGTGCCTTTAAGAAGGTGTTGGGCCCCCAGGGGGATAAATATCCTAGGTACACTGATAAGCTCATCTTT.

In its sample, this clone was seen a few times. This DNA's translation and the protein TCRdb lists, from a much larger clone, do not match at residue 5, likely due to a read error; the protein shown is translated from the DNA. V usage is TRDV1 and J usage is TRDJ1; no clear D gene. The V end was cut by 5 bases, the J end by 4 bases, with 20 bases between. Germline V CDR1 and CDR2: TSWWSYY, QGS. CDR3 length: 16 amino acids. CDR3 sequence (DNA): TGTGCTCTTGGGACAAGACCCGTTAGGAACGGCGATAAACTCATCTTT. It specifies CALGTRPVRNGDKLIF.

Of note for this clone: TCRdb has a much larger clone's protein, which differs at residue 17 from the translation of this DNA, likely because of a read error; what is shown is the protein translated from the DNA. The chain recombines TRDV3 with TRDJ4, with 7 nucleotides matching TRDD3. The length of the CDR3 is 20 residues. The V gene end was trimmed by 1 base and the J gene end by 7 bases; junction bases not matched to a gene: 33. The germline gives CDR1 TVYSNPD, CDR2 GDNSRS (reference sequence). CDR3 sequence (DNA): TGTGCCTTTAAAGGTCCCCGCCAGAAGTGGCTGGGGGGAGCCCGGGGACTCCTGATCTTT. It yields the protein CAFKGPRQKWLGGARGLLIF.

This clone was observed a few times. TCRdb has a much larger clone's protein, which differs at residue 3 from the translation of this DNA, likely because of a read error; what is shown is the protein translated from the DNA. This sequence joins TRDV1 and TRDJ1, with 11 bases aligning to TRDD3. Germline V CDR1 and CDR2: TSWWSYY, QGS. The CDR3 spans 21 residues. This CDR3 reads CAFGERSRGLPSGGYTDKLIF. CDR3 in DNA: TGTGCTTTTGGGGAACGGTCTCGAGGGCTACCTTCTGGGGGATACACCGATAAGCTCATCTTT.

A word on this clone: This DNA's translation differs at residue 9 from TCRdb's protein, which comes from a much larger clone; a read error is likely, and the protein shown is translated from the DNA. This chain uses TRAV38-2/DV8 with TRDJ1; 8 bases line up with TRDD3. Because TCRdb records no J gene, it was assigned here through a match of the DNA to germline. Germline CDR1 and CDR2: TSESDYY and QEAYKQQN. With V trimmed by 2 bases and J by 0 bases, 18 bases remained unmatched. The CDR3 length is 20 residues. CDR3 residues: CAYRSWYHIGTGGHTDKLIF. Written as DNA, the CDR3 is TGTGCTTATAGGAGTTGGTACCACATCGGTACTGGGGGCCACACCGATAAACTCATCTTT.

This clone was detected many times. The rearrangement joins TRDV1 to TRDJ1, with 10 bases aligning to TRDD3. J gave up 3 bases and V 5 bases, and 21 bases lay outside the gene matches. This CDR3 spans 20 amino acids. Germline CDR1 reads TSWWSYY; CDR2 reads QGS. For the CDR3, the DNA is TGTGCTCTTGGGCCCCCAAGGTCGATCTGGGGGATAGGGAGGGCCGATAAACTCATCTTT. This encodes CALGPPRSIWGIGRADKLIF.

This clone was recorded many times. Translating this DNA gives a protein that differs at residue 5 from the TCRdb one, which belongs to a much larger clone; a read error is likely, and the protein shown is this translation. The same CDR3 arises from other DNA sequences in this sample as well. For the CDR3, the DNA is TGTGCTCTTGGGGGACTAGCGGTGGCGGGATCCTCAAGATGGTACACCGATAAACTCATCTTT. It specifies CALGGLAVAGSSRWYTDKLIF. V gene TRDV1 combines with J gene TRDJ1; weak D call: TRDD3 (5 bases). V was pared by 4 bases and J by 0 bases, with 30 bases between. This CDR3 has 21 residues. In germline, CDR1 is TSWWSYY, CDR2 QGS.

Only a few counts were recorded for this clone. The protein recorded in TCRdb matches a much larger clone and deviates from this DNA's translation at residue 17, suggesting a read error; the protein here is obtained by translating the DNA. The rearrangement links TRDV1 to TRDJ1; 7 positions agree with TRDD3. No J segment appears in TCRdb, so it was assigned here by matching the sequence to germline. Germline values: CDR1 TSWWSYY, CDR2 QGS. The CDR3 runs to 20 residues. CDR3 in DNA: TGTGCTCTTGGGGAAAACCGGCTCTACCACTGGGGACTCCACACCGATGAACTCATCTTT. This translates into CALGENRLYHWGLHTDELIF.

For this clone: This DNA's translation and the protein TCRdb lists, from a much larger clone, do not match at residue 12, likely due to a read error; the protein shown is translated from the DNA. The V gene is TRDV1, the J gene TRDJ1; 10 bases match TRDD3. Matching the DNA to germline supplied the J gene, which TCRdb does not give. Germline CDR1 is TSWWSYY and CDR2 is QGS. The V and J ends lost 2 bases and 2 bases, in that order; junction bases with no gene match: 38. This CDR3 spans 27 amino acids. The CDR3 is CALGESEDPTPPSGDTRIGWDTDKLIF. CDR3 DNA: TGTGCTCTTGGGGAAAGTGAGGATCCTACGCCCCCTTCGGGGGATACGCGTATAGGATGGGATACCGATAAACTCATCTTT.

On this clone: TCRdb has a much larger clone's protein, which differs at residue 17 from the translation of this DNA, likely because of a read error; what is shown is the protein translated from the DNA. The chain carries TRDV1 and TRDJ2; 9 positions agree with TRDD3. CDR1 and CDR2 (germline): TSWWSYY, QGS. V lost 0 bases to trimming and J lost 2 bases; unmatched junction nucleotides: 25. This CDR3 has 24 amino acids. The CDR3 coding sequence is TGTGCTCTTGGGGAACTTCCTCATGAACTTACCAACCGGGGGATACAAAGGTTGACAGCACAACTCTTCTTT. Translated: CALGELPHELTNRGIQRLTAQLFF.

This clone was observed at least ten times. For this DNA, TCRdb reports the protein of a much larger clone, which diverges at residue 20, most likely from a read error; the protein presented here is translated directly from the DNA. The chain links TRDV1 to TRDJ1; D is possibly TRDD3 (6 bases). The CDR3 runs 22 residues. The germline V gene has CDR1 TSWWSYY and CDR2 QGS. The CDR3 loop is CALGEPRRRDTRTPFHTDKPIF. DNA of the CDR3: TGTGCTCTTGGGGAACCTCGGAGAAGAGATACGCGGACACCATTCCACACCGATAAACCCATCTTT.

About this clone itself: The likely explanation is a read error, given a far larger clone one base away. The V gene remains uncalled, whereas the J gene is TRDJ1; the D call in the table, TRDD3, was not verified against the DNA. The CDR3 loop spans 20 amino acids. The CDR3 is CALGELSSTGGSLYTDKLIF. The DNA for the CDR3 is TGTGCCCTTGGGGAACTCTCATCTACTGGGGGATCCCTGTACACCGATAAACTCATATTT.

As regards this clone: The amino acid sequence in TCRdb belongs to a much larger clone and departs from this DNA's translation at residue 5, likely a sequencing read error; the sequence shown is translated from the DNA. This chain's CDR3 is CALGGNFGLRFNKLIF. CDR3 coding DNA: TGTGCTCTTGGGGGAAATTTCGGGCTGAGATTCAATAAACTCATCTTT. V usage is TRDV1 and J usage is TRDJ1, with D possibly matching TRDD1 (5 bases). Because TCRdb records no J gene, it was assigned here through a match of the DNA to germline. The V end was cut by 4 bases, the J end by 6 bases, with 21 bases between. Germline CDR1 and CDR2: TSWWSYY and QGS. The CDR3 covers 16 residues.

This clone came up many times. V gene TRDV3 combines with J gene TRDJ1; D is undetermined. The CDR3 loop spans 15 amino acids. The V end lost 0 bases, the J end lost 0 bases, and 14 bases lay between the germline ends. CDR1 is TVYSNPD, CDR2 GDNSRS, per germline (reference sequence). The CDR3: CAFSWVGLYTDKLIF. The DNA for the CDR3 is TGTGCCTTTAGTTGGGTGGGACTCTACACCGATAAACTCATCTTT.

This clone showed up many times. Since a far larger clone is one base different, this is likely a read error. Distinct nucleotide sequences in the sample also encode this CDR3. V usage is TRDV1 and J usage is TRDJ1, with D hard to call. Germline V gene data show CDR1 as TSWWSYY and CDR2 as QGS. The CDR3 loop spans 14 amino acids. The CDR3 DNA sequence: TGTGCTCTTGGGGACGTTCTGTACACCGATAAGCTCATCTTT. The encoded protein is CALGDVLYTDKLIF.

Only a few counts were recorded for this clone. TCRdb pairs this DNA with a much larger clone's protein that differs at residue 9, likely a read error; the protein shown was translated from the DNA. V is TRDV1 and J is TRDJ1; D unresolved. TCRdb offers no J gene call, so here the DNA was matched to germline to obtain one. The germline V gene has CDR1 TSWWSYY and CDR2 QGS. CDR3 length: 19 amino acids. The V end lost 2 bases, the J end lost 0 bases, and 22 bases lay between the germline ends. For the CDR3, the DNA is TGTGCTCTTGGGGAATTCCGCCCTGGATGGGTTCGGTACACCGATAAACTCATCTTT. Its translation: CALGEFRPGWVRYTDKLIF.